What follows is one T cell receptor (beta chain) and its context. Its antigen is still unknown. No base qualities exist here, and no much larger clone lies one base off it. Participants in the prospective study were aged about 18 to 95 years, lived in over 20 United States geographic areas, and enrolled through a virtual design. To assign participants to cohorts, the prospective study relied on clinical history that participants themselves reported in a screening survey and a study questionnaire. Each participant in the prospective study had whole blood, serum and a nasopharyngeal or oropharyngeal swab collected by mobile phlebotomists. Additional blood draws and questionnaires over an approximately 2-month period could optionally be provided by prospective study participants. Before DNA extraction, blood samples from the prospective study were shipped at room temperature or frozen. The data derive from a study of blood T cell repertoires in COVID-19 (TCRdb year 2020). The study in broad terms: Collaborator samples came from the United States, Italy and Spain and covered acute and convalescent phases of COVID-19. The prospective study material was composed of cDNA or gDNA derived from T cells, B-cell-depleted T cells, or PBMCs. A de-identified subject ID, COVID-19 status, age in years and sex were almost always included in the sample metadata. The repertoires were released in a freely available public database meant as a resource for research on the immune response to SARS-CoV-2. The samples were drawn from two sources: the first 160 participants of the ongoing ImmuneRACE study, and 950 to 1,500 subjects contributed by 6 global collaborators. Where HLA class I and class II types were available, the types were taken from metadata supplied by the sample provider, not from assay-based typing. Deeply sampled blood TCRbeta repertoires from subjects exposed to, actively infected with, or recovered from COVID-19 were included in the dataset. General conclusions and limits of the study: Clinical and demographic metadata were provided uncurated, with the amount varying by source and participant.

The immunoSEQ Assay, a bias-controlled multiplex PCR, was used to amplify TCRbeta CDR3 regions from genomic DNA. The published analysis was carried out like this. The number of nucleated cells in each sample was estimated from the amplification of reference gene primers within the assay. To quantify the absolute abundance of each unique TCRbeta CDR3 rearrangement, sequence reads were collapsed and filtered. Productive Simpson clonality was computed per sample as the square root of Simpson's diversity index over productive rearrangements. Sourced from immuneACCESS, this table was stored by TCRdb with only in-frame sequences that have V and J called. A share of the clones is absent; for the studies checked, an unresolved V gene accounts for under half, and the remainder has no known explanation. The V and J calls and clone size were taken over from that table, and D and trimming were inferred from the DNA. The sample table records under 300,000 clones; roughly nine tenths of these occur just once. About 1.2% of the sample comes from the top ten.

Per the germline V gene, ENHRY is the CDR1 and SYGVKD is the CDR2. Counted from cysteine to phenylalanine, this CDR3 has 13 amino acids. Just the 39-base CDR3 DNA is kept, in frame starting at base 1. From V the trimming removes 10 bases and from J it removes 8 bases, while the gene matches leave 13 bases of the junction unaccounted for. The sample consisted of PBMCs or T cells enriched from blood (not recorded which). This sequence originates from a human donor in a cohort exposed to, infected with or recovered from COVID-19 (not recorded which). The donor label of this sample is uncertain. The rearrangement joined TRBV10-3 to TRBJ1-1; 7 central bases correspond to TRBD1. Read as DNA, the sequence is TGTGCCACCTCTCTTCCAGGGGGTCTCGAAGCTTTCTTT. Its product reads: CATSLPGGLEAFF.